This TCR beta chain was obtained from a study of human T cells and chemical hapten exposure. About the research overall: Sensitization used 2% DPC on roughly 2 cm by roughly 2 cm upper inner arm skin. Points from the study as a whole: Sensitizing to DPC left TCRs with a frequency above 1 in 1000 unaltered.

This clonotype was detected only a few times. Its matching antigen is unknown. Time point given: patch test 1, 2 weeks after DPC sensitization. Treatment described: therapeutic diphenylcyclopropenone sensitization with weekly scalp DPC. Non-pregnant alopecia patients aged 18 to 70, suitable for DPC therapy. V was cut by 4 bases and J by 4 bases, with 18 bases left in between. The CDR3 spans 16 residues. The germline CDR1 and CDR2 sequences are LGHNA and YNFKEQ. TCRdb called the RACE reads again in MiXCR, with one record for every CDR3 protein. The sample has 370,000 or so distinct CDR3 sequences; around 5% are singletons.

The V call is TRBV4-2, the J call TRBJ2-3, with D tentatively TRBD2 (6 bases). The sequences come from whole blood, collected in connection with sensitization to the hapten diphenylcyclopropenone (DPC). The receptor was isolated from a woman aged 50 to 60 with alopecia areata. Some clones in this sample may be carry-over from other donors' samples. This CDR3 is CASSLRASEESDTQYF. The CDR3, as DNA: TGTGCCAGCAGCCTGAGGGCTAGCGAGGAGTCAGATACGCAGTATTTT.